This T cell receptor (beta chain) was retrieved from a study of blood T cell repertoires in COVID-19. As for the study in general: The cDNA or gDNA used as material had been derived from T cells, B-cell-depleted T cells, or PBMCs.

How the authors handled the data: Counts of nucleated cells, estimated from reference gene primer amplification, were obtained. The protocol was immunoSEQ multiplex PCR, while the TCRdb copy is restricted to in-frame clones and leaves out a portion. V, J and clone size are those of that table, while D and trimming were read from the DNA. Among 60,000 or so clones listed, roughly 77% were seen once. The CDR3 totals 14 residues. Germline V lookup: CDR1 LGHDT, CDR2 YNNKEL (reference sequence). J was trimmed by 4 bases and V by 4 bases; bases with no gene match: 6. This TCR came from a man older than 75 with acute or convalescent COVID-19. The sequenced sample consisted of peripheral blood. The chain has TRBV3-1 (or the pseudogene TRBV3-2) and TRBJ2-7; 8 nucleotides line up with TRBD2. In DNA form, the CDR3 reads TGTGCCAGCAGCCCCGGGACTAGTAAATACGAGCAGTACTTC. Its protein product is CASSPGTSKYEQYF.